This T cell receptor beta chain originates from a study of shared clonotypes between healthy human individuals (dated by TCRdb to 2020 to 2021). Background for the entire study: The cohort included a few men and a couple of women between 18 and 49 years of age. Per donor, three plates each were used for CD4 naive and CD4 memory, two for CD8 naive, and one for CD8 memory. To estimate repertoire size and how much clonotypes are shared between individuals, the study performed deep sequencing of blood TCR repertoires from about 5 healthy adults. Libraries were prepared and TCR repertoires were sequenced by different laboratories using diverse techniques, in order to increase sequencing depth and limit assay-specific biases. Between about 0.94 and 10 billion PBMCs per donor were obtained by leukapheresis. Findings and caveats that apply to the study as a whole: Incomplete sequencing was indicated by rarefaction of sorted-subset datasets, despite the large sequencing depth. Because the study included a small number of donors, the genetic and exposure-history diversity represented was limited. Pairwise subsampling led to the expectation that sequencing depth would affect the degree of clonotype sharing among donors. Larger estimated clonotype richness was generally found for naive subsets than for memory subsets. Sharing across a few donors was observed for approximately 5% of naive CD4, about 4% of naive CD8, 2% to 2.5% of memory CD4, and roughly 0.4% of memory CD8 clonotypes. Compared with non-shared clonotypes, clonotypes shared by all four sorted-subset donors had higher generation probabilities. Only blood was sampled, and tissue TCR repertoires likely differ from those in blood.

Including the terminal cysteine and phenylalanine, the CDR3 comprises 14 residues. The kept DNA is CDR3 alone, 42 bases in frame from the first base. V lost 5 bases and J lost 4 bases; the stretch between them is 9 bases long. Taken from the germline V gene (reference sequence), the CDR1 and CDR2 loops are SEHNR and FQNEAQ. Using the deep immunoSEQ assay, TCR CDR3 regions were amplified from genomic DNA by multiplex PCR. Extracted genomic DNA from each cell subset was distributed evenly across all wells of several immunoSEQ 96-well plates, and each plate was treated as a replicate. For sorted subsets, around 0.2 ug of genomic DNA, equivalent to some 33,000 T cell genomes, went into each replicate PCR. Purified libraries were quantified with a Qubit 3.0 fluorometer, sized on a Bioanalyzer 2100, and re-quantified with the KAPA Library Quantification kit. Every immunoSEQ 96-well plate was sequenced on a dedicated single-read 150-cycle Illumina NextSeq 550 flow cell. Under the source paper's analysis protocol: Because only junctional sequences without quality scores were contained in the immunoSEQ output, filtering matching that applied to full-length reads could not be performed. To assign V/J genes and CDR3, sequences were annotated using PyIR, a Python wrapper for IgBLAST v1.9, with IMGT germline references. Reads were filtered out if the reads had weak V/J assignments (E-value above 1e-6), no CDR3, stop codons, out-of-frame junctions, or ambiguous translated residues. A V3J clonotype was defined by an identical inferred V gene, J gene, and CDR3 amino acid sequence. Percentage overlap between repertoires was computed as shared unique clonotypes divided by the size of the smaller repertoire. Richness of each repertoire was evaluated using RTK rarefaction, the Chao1 estimator, and Recon v2.1 estimates of unobserved clonotypes. Generation probabilities for all TCRbeta clonotypes obtained by the gDNA method from a handful of donors were computed using OLGA. In its TCRdb copy, this immuneACCESS table keeps in-frame sequences only and misses some clones. Where compared with another copy, unresolved V genes explain less than half of these, and the others have no known cause. D and trimming come from the DNA, and the V and J calls and clone size come from that table. The sample table contains 300,000 to 400,000 clones; only one count was recorded for 80% to 90% of them. The ten largest clones represent around 15% of the sample.

A word on this clone: Its target antigen remains unknown. Base qualities are not provided; no much larger clone lies one nucleotide away. The same CDR3 also results from other DNA sequences found in this sample.

The donors were healthy, HIV-negative adults who had no recently reported acute infections or vaccinations. Every donor was a Caucasian adult living in Nashville, Tennessee, USA. CD8 memory samples were composed of magnetically selected CD45RO+ cells combined with CCR7-negative CD45RA+ effector memory (TemRA) cells. After blood collection by leukapheresis, PBMCs were isolated using Ficoll-Histopaque density gradient centrifugation and then cryopreserved in the vapor phase of liquid nitrogen. Analytical flow cytometry was used to check the purity and quantity of each magnetically sorted T cell population. Genomic DNA was isolated from each sorted fraction and quantified by UV absorbance on a Nanodrop 2000c.

Sequencing was done on a sample of memory CD8+ T cells sorted from blood. This sample's cell subset or site label indicates: CD45RO+ cells pooled with CCR7-negative TemRA cells. This receptor was taken from a young man in good health. The chain uses TRBV7-9 and TRBJ1-6; the D gene assignment is ambiguous. The nucleotide sequence is TGTGCCAGCAGCCGACAAGAATATAATTCACCCCTCCACTTT. Its protein reads: CASSRQEYNSPLHF.